This T cell receptor (beta chain) comes out of a study of blood T cell repertoires in COVID-19. Study-wide background: Sources were T cells, B-cell-depleted T cells, or PBMCs; the material itself was cDNA or gDNA.

Adults between about 18 and 95 years of age took part from under 25 US areas. Symptom resolution, clearance, or two negative PCRs marked the recovered donors of Cohort 3. Assay: immunoSEQ multiplex PCR; the TCRdb copy retains only in-frame clones and omits some. The sample holds 300,000 or so clones, more than 75% seen once. This clonotype was obtained from a man aged 55 to 70 who had recovered from COVID-19. The specimen sequenced was PBMCs or T cells enriched from blood (not recorded which).

DNA for the CDR3: TGTGCCAGCAGCACTGACAGGTGGGACACTGAAGCTTTCTTT. Protein: CASSTDRWDTEAFF. The V call is TRBV5-4, the J call TRBJ1-1, with a possible D match to TRBD1 (6 bases). V shed 4 bases and J shed 3 bases, with 13 bases lying between them. Germline values: CDR1 SGHNT, CDR2 YYREEE (reference sequence). The CDR3 loop spans 14 amino acids.